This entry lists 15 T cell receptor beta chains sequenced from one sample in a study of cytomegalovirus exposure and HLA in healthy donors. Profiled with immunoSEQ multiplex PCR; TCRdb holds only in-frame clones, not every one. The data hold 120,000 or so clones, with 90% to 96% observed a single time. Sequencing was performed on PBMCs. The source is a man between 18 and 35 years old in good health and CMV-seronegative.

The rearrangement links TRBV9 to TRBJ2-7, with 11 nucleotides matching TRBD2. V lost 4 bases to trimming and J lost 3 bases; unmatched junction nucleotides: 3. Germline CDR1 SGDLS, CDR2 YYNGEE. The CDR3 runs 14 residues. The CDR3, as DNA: TGTGCCAGCAGCCTAGCGGGGGGATTCTACGAGCAGTACTTC. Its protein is CASSLAGGFYEQYF.

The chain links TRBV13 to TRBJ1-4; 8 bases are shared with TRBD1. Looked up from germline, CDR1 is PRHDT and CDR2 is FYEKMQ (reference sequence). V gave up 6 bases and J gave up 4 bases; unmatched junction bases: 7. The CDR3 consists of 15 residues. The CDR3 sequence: CASRRTGSGNEKLFF. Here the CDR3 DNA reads TGTGCCAGCAGACGGACAGGGTCAGGTAATGAAAAACTGTTTTTT.

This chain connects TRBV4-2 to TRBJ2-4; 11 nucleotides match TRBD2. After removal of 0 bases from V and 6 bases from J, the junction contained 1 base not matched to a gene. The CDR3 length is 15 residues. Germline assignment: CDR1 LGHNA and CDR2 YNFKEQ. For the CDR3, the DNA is TGTGCCAGCAGCCAAGACGGGACTAGCGGAAACATTCAGTACTTC. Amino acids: CASSQDGTSGNIQYF.

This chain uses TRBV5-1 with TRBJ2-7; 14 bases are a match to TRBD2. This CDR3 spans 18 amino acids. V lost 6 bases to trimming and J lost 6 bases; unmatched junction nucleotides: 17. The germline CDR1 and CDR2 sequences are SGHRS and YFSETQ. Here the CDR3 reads CASNSGLAGVPARREQYF. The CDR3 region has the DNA TGCGCCAGCAACTCGGGACTAGCGGGAGTACCGGCTAGGCGCGAGCAGTACTTC.

As DNA, the CDR3 is TGTGCCAGCAGTGGGGGAGTGAACACCGGGGAGCTGTTTTTT. Translation gives CASSGGVNTGELFF. J is TRBJ2-2 and V is TRBV2, with TRBD2 as a possible D gene (5 bases). V was clipped by 4 bases and J by 1 base, with 7 bases between them. In germline, CDR1 is SNHLY, CDR2 FYNNEI. This CDR3 spans 14 amino acids.

DNA of the CDR3: TGTGCCAGCAGCTTAGGGACTAGCTACAATGAGCAGTTCTTC. The encoded protein is CASSLGTSYNEQFF. The V call is TRBV7-3, the J call TRBJ2-1, with TRBD2 matching over 8 bases. The junction had 0 bases not matched to a gene; V was cut back by 2 bases and J by 3 bases. This CDR3 is built from 14 residues. Per the germline V gene, CDR1 is SGHTA and CDR2 is FQGTGA.

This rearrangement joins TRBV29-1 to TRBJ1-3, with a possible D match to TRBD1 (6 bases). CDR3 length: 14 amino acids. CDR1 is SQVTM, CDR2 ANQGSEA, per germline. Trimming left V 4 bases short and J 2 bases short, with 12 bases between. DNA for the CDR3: TGCAGCGTTGGGCCAGAGGGGGCTGGAAACACCATATATTTT. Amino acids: CSVGPEGAGNTIYF.

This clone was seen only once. The CDR3 loop reads CASSLGGWGTEAFF. The CDR3 nucleotides are TGTGCCAGCAGCTTAGGCGGGTGGGGCACTGAAGCTTTCTTT. The rearrangement links TRBV11-2 to TRBJ1-1; D gene ambiguous. Germline CDR1 and CDR2: SGHAT and FQNNGV. V dropped 1 base and J dropped 4 bases, with 10 bases sitting between them. The CDR3 extends over 14 amino acids.

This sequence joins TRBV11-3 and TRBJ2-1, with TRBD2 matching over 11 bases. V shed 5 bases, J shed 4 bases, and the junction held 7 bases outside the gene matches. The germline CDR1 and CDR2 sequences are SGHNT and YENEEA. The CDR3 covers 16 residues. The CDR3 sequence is CASSRGSGRAYNEQFF. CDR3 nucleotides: TGTGCCAGCAGCCGGGGTAGCGGGAGGGCTTACAATGAGCAGTTCTTC.

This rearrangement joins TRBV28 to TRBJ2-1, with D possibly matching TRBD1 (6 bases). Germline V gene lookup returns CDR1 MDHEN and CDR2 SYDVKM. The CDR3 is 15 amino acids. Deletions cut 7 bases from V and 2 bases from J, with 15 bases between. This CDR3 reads CASTATTGTYNEQFF. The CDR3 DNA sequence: TGTGCCAGCACTGCTACTACAGGGACCTACAATGAGCAGTTCTTC. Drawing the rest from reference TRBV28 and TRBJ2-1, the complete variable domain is DVKVTQSSRYLVKRTGEKVFLECVQDMDHENMFWYRQDPGLGLRLIYFSYDVKMKEKGDIPEGYSVSREKKERFSLILESASTNQTSMYLCASTATTGTYNEQFFGPGTRLTVL.

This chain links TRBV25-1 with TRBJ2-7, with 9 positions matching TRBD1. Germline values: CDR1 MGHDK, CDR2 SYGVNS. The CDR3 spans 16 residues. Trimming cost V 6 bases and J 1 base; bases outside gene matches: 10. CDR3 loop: CASSNSLGTGSYEQYF. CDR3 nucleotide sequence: TGTGCCAGCAGCAACTCCCTGGGGACAGGGTCCTACGAGCAGTACTTC.

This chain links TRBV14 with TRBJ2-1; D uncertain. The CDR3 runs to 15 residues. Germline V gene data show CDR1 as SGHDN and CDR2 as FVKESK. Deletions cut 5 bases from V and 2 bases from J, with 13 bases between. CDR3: CASSKVGGTYNEQFF. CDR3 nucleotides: TGTGCCAGCAGCAAAGTAGGCGGTACCTACAATGAGCAGTTCTTC.

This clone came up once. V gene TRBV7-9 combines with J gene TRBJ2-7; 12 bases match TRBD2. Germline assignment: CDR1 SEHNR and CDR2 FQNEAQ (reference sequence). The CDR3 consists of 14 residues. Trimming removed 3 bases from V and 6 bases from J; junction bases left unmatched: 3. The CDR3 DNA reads TGTGCCAGCAGCTTGGGACTAGCGGGTGGCGAGCAGTACTTC. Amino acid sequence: CASSLGLAGGEQYF.

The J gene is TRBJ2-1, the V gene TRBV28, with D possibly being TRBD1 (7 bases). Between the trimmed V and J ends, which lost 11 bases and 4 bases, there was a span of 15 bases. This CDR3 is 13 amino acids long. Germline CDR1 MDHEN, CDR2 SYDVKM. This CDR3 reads CACQGGSYNEQFF. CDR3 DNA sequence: TGTGCCTGCCAGGGGGGCTCGTACAATGAGCAGTTCTTC.

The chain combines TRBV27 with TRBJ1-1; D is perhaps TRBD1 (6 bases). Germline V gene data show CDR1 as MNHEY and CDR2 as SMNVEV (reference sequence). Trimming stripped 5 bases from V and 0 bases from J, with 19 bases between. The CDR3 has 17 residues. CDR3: CASSPRGGQAMNTEAFF. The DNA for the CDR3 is TGTGCCAGCAGTCCACGCGGGGGACAAGCTATGAACACTGAAGCTTTCTTT.